The following is a TCR beta chain sequence with its context. Antigen unknown. Here immunoSEQ multiplex PCR was the method, and the copy in TCRdb shows in-frame clones only, minus some. Counted here are 80,000 or so clones, about 83% occurring once; the ten biggest clones make up 27%. This specimen belongs to a study of T cell responses to AZD1222 COVID-19 vaccine. The study's findings and limits: Repertoire sampling happened only post peak T cell response.

Unmatched junction bases numbered 9, after V lost 4 bases and J lost 3 bases. The CDR3 consists of 16 residues. The chain links TRBV23-1 to TRBJ1-5; 7 nucleotides agree with TRBD1. TRBV23-1 is labeled an ORF, and its function is uncertain. The sample was peripheral blood, taken 28 days after the second dose of the MenACWY control vaccine. This TCR came from an adult who received the MenACWY meningococcal vaccine as a control. The CDR3 sequence is CASSPTQGGVNQPQHF. CDR3 in DNA: TGCGCCAGCAGTCCAACCCAGGGGGGTGTCAATCAGCCCCAGCATTTT.